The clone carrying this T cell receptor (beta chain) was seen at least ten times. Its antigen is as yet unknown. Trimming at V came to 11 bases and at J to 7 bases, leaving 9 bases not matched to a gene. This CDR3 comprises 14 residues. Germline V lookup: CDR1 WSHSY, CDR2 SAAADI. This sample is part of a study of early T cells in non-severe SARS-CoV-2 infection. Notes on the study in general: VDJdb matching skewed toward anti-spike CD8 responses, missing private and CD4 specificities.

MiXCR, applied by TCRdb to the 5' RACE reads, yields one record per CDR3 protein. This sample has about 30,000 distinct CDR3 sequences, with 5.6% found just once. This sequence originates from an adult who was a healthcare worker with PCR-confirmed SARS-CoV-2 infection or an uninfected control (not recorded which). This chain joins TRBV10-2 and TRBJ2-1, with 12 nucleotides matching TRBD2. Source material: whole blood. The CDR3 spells CAAGLAGGQNEQFF. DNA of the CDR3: TGCGCCGCCGGGCTAGCGGGGGGGCAAAATGAGCAGTTCTTC.